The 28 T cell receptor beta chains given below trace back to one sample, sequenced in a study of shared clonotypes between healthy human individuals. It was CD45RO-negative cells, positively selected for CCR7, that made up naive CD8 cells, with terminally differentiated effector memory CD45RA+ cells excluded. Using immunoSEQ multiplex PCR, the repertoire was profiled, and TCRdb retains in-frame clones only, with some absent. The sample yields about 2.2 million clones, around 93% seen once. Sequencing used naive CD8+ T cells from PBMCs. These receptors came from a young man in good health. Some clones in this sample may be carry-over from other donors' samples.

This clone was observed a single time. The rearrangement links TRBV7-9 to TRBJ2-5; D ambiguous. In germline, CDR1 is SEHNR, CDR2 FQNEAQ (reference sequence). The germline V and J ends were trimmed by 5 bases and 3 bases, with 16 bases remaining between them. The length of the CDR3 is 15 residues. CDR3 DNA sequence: TGTGCCAGCAGCCACAAATCTGGGATTGAAGAGACCCAGTACTTC. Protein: CASSHKSGIEETQYF.

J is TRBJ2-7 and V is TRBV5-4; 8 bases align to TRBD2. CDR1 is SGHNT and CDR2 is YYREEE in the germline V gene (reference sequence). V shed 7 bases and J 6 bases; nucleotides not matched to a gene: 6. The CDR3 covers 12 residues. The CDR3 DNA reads TGTGCCAGCGGACCCGGGGGGGTCGAGCAGTACTTC. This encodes CASGPGGVEQYF.

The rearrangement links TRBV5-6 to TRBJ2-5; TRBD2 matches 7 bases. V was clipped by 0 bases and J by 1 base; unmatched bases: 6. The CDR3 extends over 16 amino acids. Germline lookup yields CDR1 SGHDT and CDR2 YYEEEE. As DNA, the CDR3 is TGTGCCAGCAGCTTGGCTAGCGGAGCGATCCAAGAGACCCAGTACTTC. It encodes CASSLASGAIQETQYF.

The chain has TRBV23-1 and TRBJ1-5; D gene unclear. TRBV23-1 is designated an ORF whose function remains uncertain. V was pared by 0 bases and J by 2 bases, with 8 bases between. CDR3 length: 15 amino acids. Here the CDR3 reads CASSQSKGGNQPQHF. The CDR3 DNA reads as TGCGCCAGCAGTCAATCTAAGGGCGGCAATCAGCCCCAGCATTTT.

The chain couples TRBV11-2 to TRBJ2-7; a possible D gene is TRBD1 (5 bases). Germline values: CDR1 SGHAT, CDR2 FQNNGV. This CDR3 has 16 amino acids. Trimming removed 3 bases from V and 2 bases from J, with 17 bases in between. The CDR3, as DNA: TGTGCCAGCAGCTTTAACGGAGACAGTATGACCTACGAGCAGTACTTC. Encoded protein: CASSFNGDSMTYEQYF. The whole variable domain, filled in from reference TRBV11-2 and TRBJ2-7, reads EAGVAQSPRYKIIEKRQSVAFWCNPISGHATLYWYQQILGQGPKLLIQFQNNGVVDDSQLPKDRFSAERLKGVDSTLKIQPAKLEDSAVYLCASSFNGDSMTYEQYFGPGTRLTVT.

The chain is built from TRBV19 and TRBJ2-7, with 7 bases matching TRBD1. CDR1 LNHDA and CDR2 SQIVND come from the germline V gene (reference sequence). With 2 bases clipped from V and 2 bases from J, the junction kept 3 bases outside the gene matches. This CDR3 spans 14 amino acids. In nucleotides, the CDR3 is TGTGCCAGTAGTATAAGGGGACAGACCTACGAGCAGTACTTC. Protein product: CASSIRGQTYEQYF.

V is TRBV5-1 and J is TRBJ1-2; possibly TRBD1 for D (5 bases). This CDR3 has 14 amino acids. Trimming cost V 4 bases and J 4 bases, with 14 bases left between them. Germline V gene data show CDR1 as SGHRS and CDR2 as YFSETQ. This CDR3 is CASSTSRDAYGYTF. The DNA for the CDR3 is TGCGCCAGCAGCACGTCCCGGGACGCCTATGGCTACACCTTC.

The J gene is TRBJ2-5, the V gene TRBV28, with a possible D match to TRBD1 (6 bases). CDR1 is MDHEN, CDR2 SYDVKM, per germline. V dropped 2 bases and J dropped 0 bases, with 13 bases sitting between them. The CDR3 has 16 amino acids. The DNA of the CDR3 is TGTGCCAGCAGTTTAGTGTTCGGGACAAACCAAGAGACCCAGTACTTC. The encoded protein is CASSLVFGTNQETQYF.

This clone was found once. CDR3 DNA: TGTGCCAGTCTCAAACTTGACAACAACAGGGGCGAGCAGTACTTC. It yields the protein CASLKLDNNRGEQYF. The chain recombines TRBV28 with TRBJ2-7, with 7 bases fitting TRBD1. Germline V CDR1 and CDR2: MDHEN, SYDVKM. V gave up 9 bases and J gave up 6 bases; unmatched junction bases: 17. The CDR3 length is 15 residues.

CDR3 amino acids: CASSVAAGVGNEQFF. Written as DNA, the CDR3 is TGTGCCAGCAGCGTAGCAGCGGGAGTAGGGAATGAGCAGTTCTTC. The chain recombines TRBV9 with TRBJ2-1; 8 bases align to TRBD2. J gave up 7 bases and V 0 bases, and 6 bases lay outside the gene matches. This CDR3 contains 15 residues. Germline assignment: CDR1 SGDLS and CDR2 YYNGEE. Supplemented by reference TRBV9 and TRBJ2-1, the full variable domain reads DSGVTQTPKHLITATGQRVTLRCSPRSGDLSVYWYQQSLDQGLQFLIQYYNGEERAKGNILERFSAQQFPDLHSELNLSSLELGDSALYFCASSVAAGVGNEQFFGPGTRLTVL.

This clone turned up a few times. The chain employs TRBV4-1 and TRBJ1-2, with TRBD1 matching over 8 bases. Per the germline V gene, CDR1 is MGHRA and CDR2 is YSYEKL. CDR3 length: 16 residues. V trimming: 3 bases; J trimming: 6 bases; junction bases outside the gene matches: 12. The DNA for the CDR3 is TGCGCCAGCAGCCATAGGCCAGGGGGCGTACTGGATGGCTACACCTTC. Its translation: CASSHRPGGVLDGYTF.

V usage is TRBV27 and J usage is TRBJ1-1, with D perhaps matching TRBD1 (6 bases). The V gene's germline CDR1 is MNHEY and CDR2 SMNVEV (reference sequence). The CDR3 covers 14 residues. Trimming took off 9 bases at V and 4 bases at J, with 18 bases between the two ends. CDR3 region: CASTVGGGSTEAFF. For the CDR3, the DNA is TGTGCCAGTACCGTAGGGGGGGGGAGCACTGAAGCTTTCTTT.

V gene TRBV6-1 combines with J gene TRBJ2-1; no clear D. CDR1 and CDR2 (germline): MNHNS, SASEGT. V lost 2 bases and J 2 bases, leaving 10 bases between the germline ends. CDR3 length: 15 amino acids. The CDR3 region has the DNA TGTGCCAGCAGTGAAACGAGGTGGGCCTACAATGAGCAGTTCTTC. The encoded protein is CASSETRWAYNEQFF.

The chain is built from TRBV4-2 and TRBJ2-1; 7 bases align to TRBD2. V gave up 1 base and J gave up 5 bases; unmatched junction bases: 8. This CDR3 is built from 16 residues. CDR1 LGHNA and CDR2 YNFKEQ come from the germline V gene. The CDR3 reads CASSQVGAGIDNEQFF. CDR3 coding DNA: TGTGCCAGCAGCCAAGTTGGAGCGGGAATCGACAATGAGCAGTTCTTC.

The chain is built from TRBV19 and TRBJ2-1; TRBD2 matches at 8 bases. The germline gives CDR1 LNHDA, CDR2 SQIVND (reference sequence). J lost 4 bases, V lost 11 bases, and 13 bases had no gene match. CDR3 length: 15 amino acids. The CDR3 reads CAASFGSGGYNEQFF. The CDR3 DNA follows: TGTGCCGCCTCGTTTGGGAGCGGGGGTTACAATGAGCAGTTCTTC. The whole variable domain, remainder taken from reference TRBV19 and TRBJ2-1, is DGGITQSPKYLFRKEGQNVTLSCEQNLNHDAMYWYRQDPGQGLRLIYYSQIVNDFQKGDIAEGYSVSREKKESFPLTVTSAQKNPTAFYLCAASFGSGGYNEQFFGPGTRLTVL.

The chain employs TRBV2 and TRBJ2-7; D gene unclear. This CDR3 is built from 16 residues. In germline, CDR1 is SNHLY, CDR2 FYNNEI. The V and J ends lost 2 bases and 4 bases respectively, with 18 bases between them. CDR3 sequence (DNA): TGTGCCAGCAGTGAATTTTGGGCAGAAGGAAAGTACGAGCAGTACTTC. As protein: CASSEFWAEGKYEQYF. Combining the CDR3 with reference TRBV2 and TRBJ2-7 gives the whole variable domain EPEVTQTPSHQVTQMGQEVILRCVPISNHLYFYWYRQILGQKVEFLVSFYNNEISEKSEIFDDQFSVERPDGSNFTLKIRSTKLEDSAMYFCASSEFWAEGKYEQYFGPGTRLTVT.

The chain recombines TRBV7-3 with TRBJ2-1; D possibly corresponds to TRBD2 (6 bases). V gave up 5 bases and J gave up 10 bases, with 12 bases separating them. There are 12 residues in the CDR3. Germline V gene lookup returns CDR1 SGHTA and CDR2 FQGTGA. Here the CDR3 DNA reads TGTGCCAGCAGCGCCCGCGGAGGGGAGCAGTTCTTC. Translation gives CASSARGGEQFF.

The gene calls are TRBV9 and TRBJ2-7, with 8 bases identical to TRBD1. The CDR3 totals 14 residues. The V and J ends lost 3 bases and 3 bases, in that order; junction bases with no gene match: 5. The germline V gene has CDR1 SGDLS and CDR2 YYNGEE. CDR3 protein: CASSASTGVYEQYF. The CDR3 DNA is TGTGCCAGCAGCGCGTCGACAGGGGTCTACGAGCAGTACTTC.

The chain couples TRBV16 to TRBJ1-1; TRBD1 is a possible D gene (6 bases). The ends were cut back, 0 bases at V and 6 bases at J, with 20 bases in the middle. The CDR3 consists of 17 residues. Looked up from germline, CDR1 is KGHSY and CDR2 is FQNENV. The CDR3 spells CASSQSPGQTIWAEAFF. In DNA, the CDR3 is TGTGCCAGCAGCCAATCACCAGGACAGACGATTTGGGCTGAAGCTTTCTTT.

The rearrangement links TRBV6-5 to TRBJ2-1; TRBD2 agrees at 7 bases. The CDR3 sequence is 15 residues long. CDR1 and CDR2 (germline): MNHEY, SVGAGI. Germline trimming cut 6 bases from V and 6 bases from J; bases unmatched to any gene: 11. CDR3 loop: CASSAGRIAGNEQFF. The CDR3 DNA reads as TGTGCCAGCAGCGCCGGGAGGATAGCCGGCAATGAGCAGTTCTTC.

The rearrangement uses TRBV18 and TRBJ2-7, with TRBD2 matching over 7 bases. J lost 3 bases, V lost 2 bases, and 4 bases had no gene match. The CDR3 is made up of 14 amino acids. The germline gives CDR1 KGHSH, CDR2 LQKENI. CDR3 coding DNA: TGTGCCAGCTCACCAGGCGGGAGTGGCTACGAGCAGTACTTC. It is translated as CASSPGGSGYEQYF.

In nucleotides, the CDR3 is TGTGCCAGCAGTTCGACAGAATCCTACGAGCAGTACTTC. Translating it yields CASSSTESYEQYF. The chain has TRBV27 and TRBJ2-7, with a tentative D call TRBD1 (5 bases). Trimming left V 4 bases short and J 1 base short, with 8 bases between. The CDR3 runs to 13 residues. In germline, CDR1 is MNHEY, CDR2 SMNVEV (reference sequence).

The CDR3 bases are TGTGCCATCAGTGAGGTGTTGGTAGTTGGCTACACCTTC. The encoded protein is CAISEVLVVGYTF. The genes are TRBV10-3 and TRBJ1-2, with no clear D. Trimming left V 2 bases short and J 7 bases short, with 11 bases between. The germline V gene encodes CDR1 ENHRY and CDR2 SYGVKD. This CDR3 is built from 13 residues.

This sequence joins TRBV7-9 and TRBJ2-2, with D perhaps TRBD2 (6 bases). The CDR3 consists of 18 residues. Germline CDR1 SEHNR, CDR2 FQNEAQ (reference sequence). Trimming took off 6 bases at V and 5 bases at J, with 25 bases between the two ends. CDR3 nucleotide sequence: TGTGCCAGCAGTTACCCGGGAGCTGGGGCAGGGATAACCGGGGAGCTGTTTTTT. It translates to CASSYPGAGAGITGELFF.

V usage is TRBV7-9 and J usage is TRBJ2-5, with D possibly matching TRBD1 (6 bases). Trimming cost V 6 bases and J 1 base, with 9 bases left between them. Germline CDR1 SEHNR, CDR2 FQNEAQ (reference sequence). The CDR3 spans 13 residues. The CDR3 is CASRIQGQETQYF. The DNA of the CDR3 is TGTGCCAGCAGGATACAGGGCCAAGAGACCCAGTACTTC.

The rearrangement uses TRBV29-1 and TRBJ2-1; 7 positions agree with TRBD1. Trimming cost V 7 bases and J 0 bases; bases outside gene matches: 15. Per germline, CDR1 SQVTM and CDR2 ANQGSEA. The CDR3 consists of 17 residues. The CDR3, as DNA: TGCAGCGCCGTTAGACCAGAGGGACAGCGCTCCTACAATGAGCAGTTCTTC. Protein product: CSAVRPEGQRSYNEQFF.

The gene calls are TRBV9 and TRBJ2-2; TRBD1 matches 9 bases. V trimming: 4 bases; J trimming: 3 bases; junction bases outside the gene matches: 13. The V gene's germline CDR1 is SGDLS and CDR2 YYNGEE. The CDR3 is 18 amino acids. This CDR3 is CASSPQGPGQGDTGELFF. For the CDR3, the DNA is TGTGCCAGCAGCCCTCAAGGTCCGGGACAGGGCGACACCGGGGAGCTGTTTTTT. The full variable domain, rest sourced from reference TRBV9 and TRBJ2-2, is DSGVTQTPKHLITATGQRVTLRCSPRSGDLSVYWYQQSLDQGLQFLIQYYNGEERAKGNILERFSAQQFPDLHSELNLSSLELGDSALYFCASSPQGPGQGDTGELFFGEGSRLTVL.

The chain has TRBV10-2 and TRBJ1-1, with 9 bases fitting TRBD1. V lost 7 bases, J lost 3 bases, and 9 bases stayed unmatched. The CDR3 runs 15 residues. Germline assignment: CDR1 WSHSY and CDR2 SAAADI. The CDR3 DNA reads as TGCGCCAGCACCGGACAGGGGAAGGAGGACACTGAAGCTTTCTTT. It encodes CASTGQGKEDTEAFF.